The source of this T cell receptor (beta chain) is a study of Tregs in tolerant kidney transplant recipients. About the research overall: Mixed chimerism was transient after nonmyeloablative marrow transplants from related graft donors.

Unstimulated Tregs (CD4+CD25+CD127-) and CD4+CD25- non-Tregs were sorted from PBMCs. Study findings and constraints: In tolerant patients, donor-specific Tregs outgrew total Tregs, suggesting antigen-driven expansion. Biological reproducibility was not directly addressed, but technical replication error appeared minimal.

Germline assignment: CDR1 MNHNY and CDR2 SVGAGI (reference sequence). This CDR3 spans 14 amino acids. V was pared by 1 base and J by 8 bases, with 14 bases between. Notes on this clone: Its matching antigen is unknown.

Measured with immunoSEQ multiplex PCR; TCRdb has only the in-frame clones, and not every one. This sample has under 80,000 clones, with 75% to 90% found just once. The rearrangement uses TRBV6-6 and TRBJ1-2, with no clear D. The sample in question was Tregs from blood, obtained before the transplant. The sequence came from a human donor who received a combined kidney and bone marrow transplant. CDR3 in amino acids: CASSYFAGAAGYTF. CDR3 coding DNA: TGTGCCAGCAGTTACTTTGCTGGTGCCGCCGGCTACACCTTC.